The following is a TCR beta chain sequence with its context. At one of its ends the junction is not consistent with the germline gene, which may arise from a read error. The CDR3 has 15 residues. In germline, CDR1 is LGHNA, CDR2 YSLEER. A J-beta primer mix and a sample-barcoded 5' primer were used in a second PCR of about 7 to 12 cycles. TCRdb independently ran MiXCR on the 5' RACE reads; one entry per CDR3 protein. Altogether approximately 850,000 distinct CDR3 sequences are present, 40% to 50% being singletons, with the ten largest covering around 21%. These data belong to a study of blood T cells in healthy people across ages.

Input material: blood. The rearrangement links TRBV4-3 to TRBJ1-1, with D possibly TRBD1 on 5 matching bases. The TCR was taken from a man between 60 and 75 years old in good health. CDR3 sequence reads: CASSQWGGPNTEAFF. CDR3 sequence (DNA): TGCGCCAGCAGCCAGTGGGGGGGTCCGAACACTGAAGCTTTTTTT.